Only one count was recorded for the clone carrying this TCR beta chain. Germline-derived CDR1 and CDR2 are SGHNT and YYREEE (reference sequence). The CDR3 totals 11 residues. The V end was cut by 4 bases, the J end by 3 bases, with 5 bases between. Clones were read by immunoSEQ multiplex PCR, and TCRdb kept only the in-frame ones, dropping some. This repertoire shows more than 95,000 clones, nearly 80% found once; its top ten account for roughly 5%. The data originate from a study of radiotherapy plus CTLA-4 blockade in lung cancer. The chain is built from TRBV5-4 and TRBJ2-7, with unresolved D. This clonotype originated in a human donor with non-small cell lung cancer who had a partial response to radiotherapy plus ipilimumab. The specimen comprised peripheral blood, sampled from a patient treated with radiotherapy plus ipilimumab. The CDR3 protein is CASSVSYEQYF. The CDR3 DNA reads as TGTGCCAGCAGCGTTAGCTACGAGCAGTACTTC.